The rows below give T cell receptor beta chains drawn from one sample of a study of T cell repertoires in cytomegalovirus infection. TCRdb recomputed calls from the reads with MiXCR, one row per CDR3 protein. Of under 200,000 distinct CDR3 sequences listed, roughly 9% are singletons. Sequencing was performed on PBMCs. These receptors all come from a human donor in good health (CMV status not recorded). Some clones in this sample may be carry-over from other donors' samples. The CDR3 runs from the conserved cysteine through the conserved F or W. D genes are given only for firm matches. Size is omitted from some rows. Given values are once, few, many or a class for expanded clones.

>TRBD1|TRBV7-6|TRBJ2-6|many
TGTGCCAGCAGCTCCCGGACAGGGGGCTCTCTCTCCGGGGCCAACGTCCTGACTTTC
CASSSRTGGSLSGANVLTF
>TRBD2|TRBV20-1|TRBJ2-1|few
TGCAGTGCTAGATGGGGGACTAGTACTGAGCAGTTCTTC
CSARWGTSTEQFF
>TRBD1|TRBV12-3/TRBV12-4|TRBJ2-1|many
TGTGCCAGCAGTCAAGGGACAGGGGGCGGCTCCTACAATGAGCAGTTCTTC
CASSQGTGGGSYNEQFF
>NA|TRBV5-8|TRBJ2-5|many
TGTGCCAGCAGTCGCAGGGATCATCGCCAAGAGACCCAGTACTTC
CASSRRDHRQETQYF
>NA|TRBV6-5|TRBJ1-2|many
TGTGCCAGCAGTTACTCGACCCCCGAGAGGGTAGGTGGCTACACCTTC
CASSYSTPERVGGYTF
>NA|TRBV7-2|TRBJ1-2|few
TGTGCCAGCAGCTCGACGGGGGCGGACAACGTTCCCTACACCTTC
CASSSTGADNVPYTF
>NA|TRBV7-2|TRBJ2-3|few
TGTGCCAGCAGCCCGTCTCCCAGCACAGATACGCAGTATTTT
CASSPSPSTDTQYF
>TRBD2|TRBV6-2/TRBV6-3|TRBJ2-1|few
TGTGCCAGCAGCTTCGGGCTAGCGGGAGGGGACAATGAGCAGTTCTTC
CASSFGLAGGDNEQFF
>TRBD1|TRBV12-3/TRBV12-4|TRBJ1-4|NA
TGTGCCAGCAGTTTGCGGGTGGGACAGGAAAAACTGTTTTTT
CASSLRVGQEKLFF
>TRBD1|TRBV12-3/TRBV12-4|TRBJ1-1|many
TGTGCCAGCAGTTCGGGACAGGGGCTGAACACTGAAGCTTTCTTT
CASSSGQGLNTEAFF
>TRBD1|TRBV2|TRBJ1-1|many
TGTGCCAGCAGTGTCGACAGGGCGAACACTGAAGCTTTCTTT
CASSVDRANTEAFF
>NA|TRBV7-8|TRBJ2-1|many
TGTGCCAGCAGCTTATACCGTTTTGGGGCGAGGGATGAGCAGTTCTTC
CASSLYRFGARDEQFF
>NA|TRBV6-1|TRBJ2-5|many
TGTGCCAGCAGTGAACTAGCGACCTCCAAAGAGACCCAGTACTTC
CASSELATSKETQYF
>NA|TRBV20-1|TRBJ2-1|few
TGCAGTGCAGCGACAGGGACTACCTACAATGAGCAGTTCTTC
CSAATGTTYNEQFF
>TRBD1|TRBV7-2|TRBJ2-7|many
TGTGCCAGCAAAACCGGACAGGGGTACGAGCAGTACTTC
CASKTGQGYEQYF
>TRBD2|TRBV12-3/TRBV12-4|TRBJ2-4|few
TGTGCCAGCAGTTTACGGGGTCGGCGGGAGGGCCGAGGAAACATTCAGTACTTC
CASSLRGRREGRGNIQYF
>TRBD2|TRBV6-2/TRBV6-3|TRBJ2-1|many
TGTGCCAGCAGTCCGGGGCTAGCGGGCTTCGATGAGCAGTTCTTC
CASSPGLAGFDEQFF
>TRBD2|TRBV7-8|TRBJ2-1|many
TGTGCCAGCAGCTTAAAGGTGGCGGGGGGGCGAGTCAATGAGCAGTTCTTC
CASSLKVAGGRVNEQFF
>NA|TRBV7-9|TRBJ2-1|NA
TGTGCCAGCAGCTTAGCGGTTCAGCCCCCCAATGAGCAGTTCTTC
CASSLAVQPPNEQFF
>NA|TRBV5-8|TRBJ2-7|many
TGTGCCAGCAGCTTAGGGGTCAAAGGCGGCAACGAGCAGTACTTC
CASSLGVKGGNEQYF
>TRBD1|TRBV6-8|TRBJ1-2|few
TGTGCCAGCAGTCAACAGGGGGGTCTTTCGGGCTACACCTTC
CASSQQGGLSGYTF
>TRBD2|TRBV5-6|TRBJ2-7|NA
TGTGCCAGCAGACCTACTAGCGGGACTACCTACGAGCAGTACTTC
CASRPTSGTTYEQYF
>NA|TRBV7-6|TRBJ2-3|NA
TGTGCCAGCAGCCCTACTGGCGGGAGCACAGATACGCAGTATTTT
CASSPTGGSTDTQYF
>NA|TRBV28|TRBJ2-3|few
TGTGCCAGCAGTGCCCTGACCACTCGCACAGATACGCAGTATTTT
CASSALTTRTDTQYF
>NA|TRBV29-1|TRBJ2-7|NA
TGCAGCGTTGTCGGGGCCGGCTACGAGCAGTACTTC
CSVVGAGYEQYF
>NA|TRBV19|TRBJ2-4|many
TGTGCCAGTAGTGGAGGGGGAGGGGGCAGGGCTCACATTCAGTACTTC
CASSGGGGGRAHIQYF
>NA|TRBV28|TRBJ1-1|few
TGTGCCAGCAGTTTATGGGTCAACACTGAAGCTTTCTTT
CASSLWVNTEAFF
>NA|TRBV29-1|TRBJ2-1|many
TGCAGCGTTGAAGGATACAATGAGCAGTTCTTC
CSVEGYNEQFF
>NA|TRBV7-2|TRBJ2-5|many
TGTGCCAGCAGCTTTAGCAACCAAGAGACCCAGTACTTC
CASSFSNQETQYF
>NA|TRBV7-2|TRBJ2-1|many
TGTGCCAGCAGCTCGACCTTTGGCAATGAGCAGTTCTTC
CASSSTFGNEQFF
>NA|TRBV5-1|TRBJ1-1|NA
TGCGCCAGCAGCTTTAAGGTAGGAGCTGAAGCTTTCTTT
CASSFKVGAEAFF
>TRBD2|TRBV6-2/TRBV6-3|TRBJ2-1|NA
TGTGCCAGCAGTTACCATACGGGGCTTAGCGGGTTCTACAATGGGCAGTTCTTC
CASSYHTGLSGFYNGQFF
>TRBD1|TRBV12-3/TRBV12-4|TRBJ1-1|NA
TGTGCCAGCAGCCACAGGGGGCATGGCACTGAAGCTTTCTTT
CASSHRGHGTEAFF
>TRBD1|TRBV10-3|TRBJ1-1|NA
TGTGCCATCAGTGAGTCCCGGGACAGGGGAGAAGCTTTCTTT
CAISESRDRGEAFF
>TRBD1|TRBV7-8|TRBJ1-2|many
TGTGCCAGCAGCTTAGCCGGACAGGGGGCGGTTGACTATGGCTACACCTTC
CASSLAGQGAVDYGYTF
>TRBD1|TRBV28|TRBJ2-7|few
TGTGCCAGCAGACCTAAGATGGTTAGGACAGGGAATTTCCCGACCTCACTCCACGAGCAGTACTTC
CASRPKMVRTGNFPTSLHEQYF
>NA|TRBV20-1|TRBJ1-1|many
TGCAGTGCTTCTGGGGGGCTCGGGAACACTGAAGCTTTCTTT
CSASGGLGNTEAFF
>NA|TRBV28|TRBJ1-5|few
TGTGCCAGCAGTATCGACAGATACAATCAGCCCCAGCATTTT
CASSIDRYNQPQHF
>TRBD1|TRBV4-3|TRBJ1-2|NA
TGCGCCAGCAGCCACTCGACAGGGGTGGGAGGCTACACCTTC
CASSHSTGVGGYTF
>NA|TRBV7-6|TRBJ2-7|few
TGTGCCAGCAGCTTAGCGTGGCGGGGCTCCTCCGGAGAGCAGTACTTC
CASSLAWRGSSGEQYF
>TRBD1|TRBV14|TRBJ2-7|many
TGTGCCAGCAGCCCACCGGGACAGCTGTCCTACGAGCAGTACTTC
CASSPPGQLSYEQYF
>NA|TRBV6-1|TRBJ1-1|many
TGTGCCAGCAGTGAACGGGGGGGGGGCTCTGAAGCTTTCTTT
CASSERGGGSEAFF
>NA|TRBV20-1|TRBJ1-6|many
TGCAGTGCGCAACAGGGTTTTAGTTCCTATAATTCACCCCTCCACTTT
CSAQQGFSSYNSPLHF
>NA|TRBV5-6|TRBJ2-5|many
TGTGCCAGCAGTCCCGGACCACTCAAGGACCAGTACTTC
CASSPGPLKDQYF
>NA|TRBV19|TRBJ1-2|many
TGTGCCAGTAGTTCTCGGACAACTACGTATGGCTACACCTTC
CASSSRTTTYGYTF
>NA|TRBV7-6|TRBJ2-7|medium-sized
TGTGCCAGCAGCTTAGTAACCGGGACGTCGGACTACGAGCAGTACTTC
CASSLVTGTSDYEQYF
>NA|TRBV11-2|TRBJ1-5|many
TGTGCCAGCAGCAACAACCGGGATCAGCCCCAGCATTTT
CASSNNRDQPQHF
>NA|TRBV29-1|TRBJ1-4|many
TGCAGCGTTGAAGATTCGGTCCCTGGAAGTGAAAAACTGTTTTTT
CSVEDSVPGSEKLFF
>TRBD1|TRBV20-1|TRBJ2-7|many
TGCAGTGCTAGATCGGGACAGGTTCGTTACGAGCAGTACTTC
CSARSGQVRYEQYF
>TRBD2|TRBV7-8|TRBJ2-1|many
TGTGCCAGCAGCTTAGAAGTGTCTCCTAGCGGGGGCCGGGGTGAGCAGTTCTTC
CASSLEVSPSGGRGEQFF
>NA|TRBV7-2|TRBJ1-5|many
TGTGCCAGCAGCAATCAGATAGATCAGCCCCAGCATTTT
CASSNQIDQPQHF
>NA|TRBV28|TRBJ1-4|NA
TGTGCCAGCTACGGAGGCGAAAAACTGTTTTTT
CASYGGEKLFF
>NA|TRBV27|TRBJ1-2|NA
TGTGCCAGCAGTTGGGAGGGAAACTATGGCTACACCTTC
CASSWEGNYGYTF
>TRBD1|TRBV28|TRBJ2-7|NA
TGTGCCAGCAGAAATACCAACAGGGGGAAGCAGTACTTC
CASRNTNRGKQYF
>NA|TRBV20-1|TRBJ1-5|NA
TGCAGTGCTCCCCTCACGCAGGCAATTAATCAGCCCCAGCATTTT
CSAPLTQAINQPQHF
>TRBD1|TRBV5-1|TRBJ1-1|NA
TGCGCCAGCAGCGGGACAGCATATACTGAAGCTTTCTTT
CASSGTAYTEAFF
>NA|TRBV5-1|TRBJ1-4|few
TGCGCCAGCATGGGATCAGGGCTCGAAAAACTGTTTTTT
CASMGSGLEKLFF
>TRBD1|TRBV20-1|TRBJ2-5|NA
TGCAGTGCAACTGGACAGGGGGCCAGGGAGACCCAGTACTTC
CSATGQGARETQYF
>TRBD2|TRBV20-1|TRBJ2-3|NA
TGCAGTGCTAGACCTAGCGGGGCGAGAGATACGCAGTATTTT
CSARPSGARDTQYF